A single sample is the source of the 29 T cell receptor beta chains below, sequenced in a study of blood T cells in healthy people across ages. A second PCR of about 6 to 12 cycles used a sample-barcoded 5' primer and a J-beta primer mix. TCRdb reprocessed the 5' RACE reads via MiXCR and lists one record per CDR3 protein. The sample shows approximately 880,000 distinct CDR3 sequences, about 48% of them seen only once. The sequenced sample consisted of blood. All receptors come from a man aged 30-40 years in good health.

DNA of the CDR3: TGTGCCAGCAGTGACAGCTCCTCGGAGACCCAGTACTTC. It is translated as CASSDSSSETQYF. The J gene is TRBJ2-5, the V gene TRBV25-1; D unclear. Trimming stripped 3 bases from V and 5 bases from J, with 10 bases between. In germline, CDR1 is MGHDK, CDR2 SYGVNS. CDR3 length equals 13 residues.

This clonotype turned up a few times. V gene TRBV9 combines with J gene TRBJ2-1, with TRBD1 as a possible D gene (5 bases). The CDR3 has 11 amino acids. Trimming shortened V by 4 bases and J by 10 bases, and 9 bases separated the two germline ends. Germline CDR1 and CDR2: SGDLS and YYNGEE. The CDR3 sequence is CASSFDREQFF. Here the CDR3 DNA reads TGTGCCAGCAGCTTTGACAGAGAGCAGTTCTTC.

The chain couples TRBV6-2 or TRBV6-3 to TRBJ2-2, with 8 bases aligning to TRBD1. Per the germline V gene, CDR1 is MNHEY and CDR2 is SVGEGT. This CDR3 has 14 amino acids. J lost 5 bases, V lost 5 bases, and 4 bases had no gene match. Here the CDR3 DNA reads TGTGCCAGCAGTCGGACAGGGCGAACCGGGGAGCTGTTTTTT. It translates to CASSRTGRTGELFF.

The gene calls are TRBV30 and TRBJ2-7; no clear D. The CDR3 extends over 13 amino acids. V was pared by 1 base and J by 7 bases, with 14 bases between. In germline, CDR1 is GTSNPN, CDR2 SVGIG (reference sequence). The CDR3: CAWSGSSYNEQYF. In DNA, the CDR3 is TGTGCCTGGAGTGGGAGCTCCTACAATGAGCAGTACTTC. Combining the CDR3 with reference TRBV30 and TRBJ2-7 gives the whole variable domain SQTIHQWPATLVQPVGSPLSLECTVEGTSNPNLYWYRQAAGRGLQLLFYSVGIGQISSEVPQNLSASRPQDRQFILSSKKLLLSDSGFYLCAWSGSSYNEQYFGPGTRLTVT.

This clonotype was detected only a few times. The chain couples TRBV20-1 to TRBJ2-7, with D possibly being TRBD2 (6 bases). CDR1 DFQATT and CDR2 SNEGSKA come from the germline V gene (reference sequence). The CDR3 spans 15 residues. The CDR3 sequence: CSHRWGESSSYEQYF. The CDR3, as DNA: TGCAGCCACCGTTGGGGGGAGTCCAGCTCCTACGAGCAGTACTTC.

This clonotype was seen at least ten times. V gene TRBV3-1 combines with J gene TRBJ1-5, with no clear D. V dropped 0 bases and J dropped 2 bases, with 5 bases sitting between them. Germline V CDR1 and CDR2: LGHDT, YNNKEL (reference sequence). The CDR3 spans 14 residues. CDR3 amino acids: CASSQDTGNQPQHF. Written as DNA, the CDR3 is TGTGCCAGCAGCCAAGATACGGGCAATCAGCCCCAGCATTTT.

The gene calls are TRBV25-1 and TRBJ2-4, with D possibly matching TRBD1 (6 bases). The germline V gene encodes CDR1 MGHDK and CDR2 SYGVNS. The CDR3 has 14 residues. Trimming took 5 bases from V and 3 from J, leaving 11 bases between them. CDR3 region: CASSSQGYKNIQYF. CDR3 DNA: TGTGCCAGCAGTTCCCAGGGGTACAAAAACATTCAGTACTTC.

This sequence joins TRBV27 and TRBJ2-3; the match to TRBD2 covers 8 bases. The CDR3 is 14 amino acids. Germline trimming cut 5 bases from V and 4 bases from J; bases unmatched to any gene: 5. The germline V gene encodes CDR1 MNHEY and CDR2 SMNVEV (reference sequence). CDR3 amino acids: CASSGLASADTQYF. As DNA, the CDR3 is TGTGCCAGCAGTGGACTAGCCAGCGCAGATACGCAGTATTTT.

The J gene is TRBJ2-1, the V gene TRBV7-3, with TRBD2 matching 8 bases. V lost 1 base to trimming and J lost 7 bases; unmatched junction nucleotides: 9. CDR3 length: 16 amino acids. The germline V gene encodes CDR1 SGHTA and CDR2 FQGTGA. CDR3 sequence (DNA): TGTGCCAGCAGCTTAATAGGGGGTAGCGGGGTGAATGAGCAGTTCTTC. Its translation: CASSLIGGSGVNEQFF.

The chain carries TRBV5-6 and TRBJ2-7, with D unclear. The CDR3 loop spans 14 amino acids. Deletions cut 4 bases from V and 1 base from J, with 12 bases between. Germline assignment: CDR1 SGHDT and CDR2 YYEEEE. The CDR3 DNA sequence: TGTGCCAGCAGCCTGTTGGACCCTTCCTACGAGCAGTACTTC. Translating gives CASSLLDPSYEQYF.

The gene calls are TRBV6-1 and TRBJ2-2, with a possible D match to TRBD1 (5 bases). Germline CDR1 and CDR2: MNHNS and SASEGT. V lost 4 bases to trimming and J lost 0 bases, with 6 bases between them. This CDR3 is built from 14 residues. This chain's CDR3 is CASSVTANTGELFF. The CDR3 DNA is TGTGCCAGCAGTGTGACAGCGAACACCGGGGAGCTGTTTTTT.

This clonotype was detected only a few times. This chain connects TRBV24-1 to TRBJ2-3, with unresolved D. Germline-derived CDR1 and CDR2 are KGHDR and SFDVKD. V lost 5 bases and J 3 bases, leaving 8 bases between the germline ends. The CDR3 covers 13 residues. The CDR3 DNA is TGTGCCACCAGTGTGTTTGGGACAGATACGCAGTATTTT. It yields the protein CATSVFGTDTQYF.

Only a few counts were recorded for this clonotype. The V and J genes are TRBV12-5 and TRBJ1-2; 8 bases are shared with TRBD1. Germline loops: CDR1 LGHNT, CDR2 FRNRAP. With V trimmed by 0 bases and J by 7 bases, 19 bases remained unmatched. This CDR3 has 19 residues. CDR3: CASGLVLGNRGSTRSGYTF. The CDR3 DNA sequence: TGTGCTAGTGGTTTGGTATTGGGAAACAGGGGGTCGACTAGGTCTGGCTACACCTTC.

The sample holds a few counts of this clonotype. The chain carries TRBV5-1 and TRBJ2-5; D uncertain. The germline gives CDR1 SGHRS, CDR2 YFSETQ. The CDR3 totals 13 residues. Trimming stripped 2 bases from V and 9 bases from J, with 14 bases between. Written as DNA, the CDR3 is TGCGCCAGCAGCTTTACGCCTGATGCGGCCCAGTACTTC. Translated, it gives CASSFTPDAAQYF.

The rearrangement joins TRBV6-1 to TRBJ1-5; D remains unclear. Trimming cost V 3 bases and J 6 bases, with 6 bases left between them. CDR1 is MNHNS, CDR2 SASEGT, per germline. The CDR3 consists of 12 residues. The CDR3 spells CASSDVGQPQHF. In nucleotides, the CDR3 is TGTGCCAGCAGTGATGTGGGTCAGCCCCAGCATTTT.

The chain employs TRBV28 and TRBJ2-5, with D uncertain. The J call may be faulty, since TRBJ2-1 better matches the DNA end. The CDR3 extends over 12 amino acids. Per the germline V gene, CDR1 is MDHEN and CDR2 is SYDVKM. The CDR3 sequence is CASSSSRETQFF. DNA of the CDR3: TGTGCCAGCAGTTCCTCCCGAGAGACCCAGTTCTTC.

The chain combines TRBV6-1 with TRBJ2-7; D is unresolved. The germline gives CDR1 MNHNS, CDR2 SASEGT. The V end was cut by 6 bases, the J end by 2 bases, with 11 bases between. This CDR3 comprises 13 residues. CDR3 loop: CASSQQRTYEQYF. In DNA form, the CDR3 reads TGTGCCAGCAGCCAACAGCGAACCTACGAGCAGTACTTC.

This clonotype was found a few times. This sequence joins TRBV25-1 and TRBJ2-3; tentatively, D is TRBD2 (5 bases). Germline CDR1 reads MGHDK; CDR2 reads SYGVNS. The CDR3 totals 16 residues. V was cut by 2 bases and J by 0 bases, with 12 bases left in between. The CDR3 spells CASSEPRTGSTDTQYF. The DNA for the CDR3 is TGTGCCAGCAGTGAACCCCGGACGGGAAGCACAGATACGCAGTATTTT. Drawing the rest from reference TRBV25-1 and TRBJ2-3, the complete variable domain is EADIYQTPRYLVIGTGKKITLECSQTMGHDKMYWYQQDPGMELHLIHYSYGVNSTEKGDLSSESTVSRIRTEHFPLTLESARPSHTSQYLCASSEPRTGSTDTQYFGPGTRLTVL.

This chain uses TRBV2 with TRBJ2-7; D unresolved. Looked up from germline, CDR1 is SNHLY and CDR2 is FYNNEI. Deletions cut 2 bases from V and 2 bases from J, with 16 bases between. The CDR3 runs 16 residues. CDR3 region: CASSERVQVATYEQYF. The CDR3 nucleotides read TGTGCCAGCAGTGAAAGGGTGCAGGTAGCAACCTACGAGCAGTACTTC.

On this clonotype: The germline gene is not matched at one end of the junction; a read error may be the cause. The gene calls are TRBV4-2 and TRBJ2-3, with 13 bases identical to TRBD2. The CDR3 is 17 amino acids. CDR1 is LGHNA, CDR2 YNFKEQ, per germline. CDR3 residues: CASGQTGLAGEADTQYF. CDR3 DNA: TGTGCCAGCGGCCAGACCGGACTAGCGGGGGAGGCAGATACGCAGTATTTT.

The rearrangement joins TRBV6-1 to TRBJ2-7; 11 nucleotides match TRBD1. The CDR3 length is 15 residues. The trim removed 1 base at V and 9 bases at J, leaving 8 bases unmatched. Germline V lookup: CDR1 MNHNS, CDR2 SASEGT. CDR3: CASSEGSPGTGGQYF. The DNA for the CDR3 is TGTGCCAGCAGTGAAGGGTCTCCCGGGACAGGGGGGCAGTACTTC.

The chain is built from TRBV7-2 and TRBJ2-1, with unresolved D. In germline, CDR1 is SGHTA, CDR2 FQGNSA. The CDR3 length is 16 residues. V was shortened by 0 bases and J by 3 bases, with 12 bases between the two germline ends. Written as DNA, the CDR3 is TGTGCCAGCAGCTTAGCGTCCCAGGTTATCTACAATGAGCAGTTCTTC. It specifies CASSLASQVIYNEQFF.

The J gene is TRBJ2-3, the V gene TRBV7-2, with D possibly being TRBD2 (6 bases). The V and J ends lost 0 bases and 0 bases respectively, with 19 bases between them. Germline V gene sequence: CDR1 SGHTA, CDR2 FQGNSA. The CDR3 sequence is 19 residues long. The CDR3 loop reads CASSLAQRGGEISTDTQYF. CDR3 DNA sequence: TGTGCCAGCAGCTTAGCGCAGCGAGGCGGGGAAATTAGCACAGATACGCAGTATTTT.

The chain's CDR3 is CAATEPNTGELFF. CDR3 coding DNA: TGTGCCGCGACAGAACCGAACACCGGGGAGCTGTTTTTT. The rearrangement links TRBV6-5 to TRBJ2-2; a weak D match, TRBD1 (5 bases). V was trimmed by 11 bases and J by 0 bases, leaving 10 bases between them. The CDR3 covers 13 residues. Germline CDR1 is MNHEY and CDR2 is SVGAGI.

The rearrangement links TRBV4-1 to TRBJ1-1; maybe TRBD1 (5 bases). The germline gives CDR1 MGHRA, CDR2 YSYEKL. V shed 0 bases and J shed 8 bases, with 10 bases lying between them. The CDR3 is 13 amino acids. The CDR3 region has the DNA TGCGCCAGCAGCCAAGATCGACGGGACGAAGCTTTCTTT. Its protein product is CASSQDRRDEAFF.

The chain links TRBV5-5 to TRBJ2-1, with D maybe TRBD2 (6 bases). V dropped 0 bases and J dropped 5 bases, with 27 bases sitting between them. Looked up from germline, CDR1 is SGHKS and CDR2 is YYEKEE (reference sequence). The CDR3 runs to 20 residues. The CDR3 nucleotides read TGTGCCAGCAGCTTGGCCGGGCATCATAATAGGGCTAGCGTAGACAATGAGCAGTTCTTC. Translation: CASSLAGHHNRASVDNEQFF.

This clonotype was detected a few times. V usage is TRBV12-3 or TRBV12-4 and J usage is TRBJ2-7; 9 nucleotides line up with TRBD2. V was pared by 6 bases and J by 5 bases, with 8 bases of the junction left unmatched. The CDR3 sequence is 14 residues long. The CDR3 DNA reads TGTGCCAGCAGCTTAAGCGGGGGGACGAACGAGCAGTACTTC. It translates to CASSLSGGTNEQYF.

This clonotype was detected only once. The V call is TRBV4-2, the J call TRBJ1-5; D is perhaps TRBD1 (5 bases). Trimming took 1 base from V and 0 from J, leaving 16 bases between them. The CDR3 is 18 residues long. Germline V gives CDR1 LGHNA, CDR2 YNFKEQ. The CDR3 sequence is CASSQVLGREYSNQPQHF. The CDR3, as DNA: TGTGCCAGCAGCCAAGTTTTGGGCAGGGAATATAGCAATCAGCCCCAGCATTTT.

The rearrangement joins TRBV20-1 to TRBJ2-1; D possibly uses TRBD1 or TRBD2 (7 bases each). V shed 8 bases and J shed 7 bases, with 12 bases lying between them. CDR1 is DFQATT and CDR2 is SNEGSKA in the germline V gene (reference sequence). CDR3 length: 11 amino acids. For the CDR3, the DNA is TGCAGTACCAGGGGGGGGAATGAGCAGTTCTTC. This codes for CSTRGGNEQFF.